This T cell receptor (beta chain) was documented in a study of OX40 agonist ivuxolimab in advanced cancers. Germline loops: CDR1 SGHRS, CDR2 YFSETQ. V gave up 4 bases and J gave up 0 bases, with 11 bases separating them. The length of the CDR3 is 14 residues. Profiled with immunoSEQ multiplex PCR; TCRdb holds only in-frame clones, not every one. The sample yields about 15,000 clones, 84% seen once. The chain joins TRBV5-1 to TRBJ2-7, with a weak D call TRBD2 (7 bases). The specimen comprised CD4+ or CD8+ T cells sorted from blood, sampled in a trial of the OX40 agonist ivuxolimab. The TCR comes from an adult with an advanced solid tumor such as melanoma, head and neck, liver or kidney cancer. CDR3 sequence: CASSPRGASYEQYF. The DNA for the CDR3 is TGCGCCAGCAGCCCTCGGGGGGCCTCCTACGAGCAGTACTTC.